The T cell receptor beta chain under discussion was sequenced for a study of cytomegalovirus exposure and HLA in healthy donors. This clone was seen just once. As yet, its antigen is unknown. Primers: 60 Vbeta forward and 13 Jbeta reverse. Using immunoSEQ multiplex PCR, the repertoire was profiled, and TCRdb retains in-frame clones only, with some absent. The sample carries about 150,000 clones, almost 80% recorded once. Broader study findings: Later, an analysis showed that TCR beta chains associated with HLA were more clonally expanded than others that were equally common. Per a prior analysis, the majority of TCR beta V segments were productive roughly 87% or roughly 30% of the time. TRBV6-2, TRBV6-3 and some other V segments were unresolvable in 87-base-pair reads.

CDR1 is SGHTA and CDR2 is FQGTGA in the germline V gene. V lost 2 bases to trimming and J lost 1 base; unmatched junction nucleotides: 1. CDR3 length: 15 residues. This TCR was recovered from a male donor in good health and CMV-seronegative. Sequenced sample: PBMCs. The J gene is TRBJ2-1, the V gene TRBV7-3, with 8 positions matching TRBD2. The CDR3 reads CASSLGGRSYNEQFF. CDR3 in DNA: TGTGCCAGCAGCTTAGGCGGGAGGTCCTACAATGAGCAGTTCTTC.